The 8 T cell receptor beta chains below come from one sample, sequenced in a study of T cell responses to AZD1222 COVID-19 vaccine (dated by TCRdb to the early 2020s). Library prep was done by the immunoSEQ multiplex PCR assay. The clones in this table, taken by TCRdb from immuneACCESS, are in-frame only. Not every clone is retained; where verified, under half of the shortfall comes from an unresolved V gene, and the cause of the rest is unknown. The sample table lists over 100,000 clones, 70% to 90% of them with a count of one. The top ten clonotypes cover around 8.6% of the sample. The time point label corresponds to: baseline before first vaccination. The specimen was peripheral blood, collected on day 0 of AZD1222 vaccination. The receptors here all came from an adult in good health.

This clone is a singleton in its sample. The chain combines TRBV27 with TRBJ1-5; D may be TRBD1 (5 bases). The V end lost 8 bases, the J end lost 0 bases, and 23 bases lay between the germline ends. CDR1 and CDR2 (germline): MNHEY, SMNVEV (reference sequence). This CDR3 contains 18 residues. As DNA, the CDR3 is TGTGCCAGCCATGGGGGAGGCTTCTTAGGGGATAGCAATCAGCCCCAGCATTTT. Its protein is CASHGGGFLGDSNQPQHF.

This sequence joins TRBV12-3 or TRBV12-4 and TRBJ2-7; D may be TRBD1 (6 bases). V was pared by 6 bases and J by 7 bases, with 16 bases between. CDR3 size: 13 residues. The CDR3 DNA reads TGTGCCAGCAGCCAACAGGGATCAGCAGAGCAGTACTTC. It translates to CASSQQGSAEQYF.

The chain carries TRBV10-3 and TRBJ2-7; the match to TRBD1 covers 9 bases. Germline assignment: CDR1 ENHRY and CDR2 SYGVKD. Trimming cost V 5 bases and J 4 bases; bases outside gene matches: 6. This CDR3 has 14 amino acids. CDR3 protein: CAISLGQGEYEQYF. In DNA form, the CDR3 reads TGTGCCATCAGTTTGGGACAGGGAGAATACGAGCAGTACTTC.

The CDR3 nucleotides read TGTGCCAGCAGCTTAGAGGGGACAGTAGGTGGCTACACCTTC. Amino acid sequence: CASSLEGTVGGYTF. V gene TRBV11-2 combines with J gene TRBJ1-2; 7 bases align to TRBD1. Trimming cost V 0 bases and J 7 bases; bases outside gene matches: 5. This CDR3 comprises 14 residues. Germline loops: CDR1 SGHAT, CDR2 FQNNGV.

The V call is TRBV19, the J call TRBJ2-7; 10 positions match TRBD1. The V gene end was trimmed by 5 bases and the J gene end by 2 bases; junction bases not matched to a gene: 6. CDR3 length equals 15 residues. CDR1 is LNHDA, CDR2 SQIVND, per germline (reference sequence). Here the CDR3 reads CASSLPGQGTYEQYF. DNA of the CDR3: TGTGCCAGTAGTCTCCCGGGACAGGGGACCTACGAGCAGTACTTC.

V is TRBV11-1 and J is TRBJ1-1, with D maybe TRBD1 (5 bases). Trimming removed 5 bases from V and 7 bases from J, with 11 bases in between. The CDR3 sequence is 12 residues long. Germline loops: CDR1 SGHAT, CDR2 FQDESV (reference sequence). CDR3 in amino acids: CASSHNQGEAFF. Here the CDR3 DNA reads TGTGCCAGCAGCCATAATCAGGGTGAAGCTTTCTTT.

This rearrangement joins TRBV6-5 to TRBJ1-5; unclear D gene. CDR3 length: 14 residues. V lost 0 bases and J 4 bases, leaving 7 bases between the germline ends. Germline-derived CDR1 and CDR2 are MNHEY and SVGAGI. In DNA form, the CDR3 reads TGTGCCAGCAGTTACTCGGGCCAGAATCAGCCCCAGCATTTT. Translating it yields CASSYSGQNQPQHF.

This clone was counted a single time. The J gene is TRBJ2-3, the V gene TRBV4-1; TRBD2 is a possible D gene (6 bases). Germline CDR1 MGHRA, CDR2 YSYEKL. Trimming left V 1 base short and J 4 bases short, with 9 bases between. The CDR3 is 14 residues long. CDR3 DNA sequence: TGCGCCAGCAGCCAAGTCCCGGGAGCAGATACGCAGTATTTT. Protein product: CASSQVPGADTQYF.